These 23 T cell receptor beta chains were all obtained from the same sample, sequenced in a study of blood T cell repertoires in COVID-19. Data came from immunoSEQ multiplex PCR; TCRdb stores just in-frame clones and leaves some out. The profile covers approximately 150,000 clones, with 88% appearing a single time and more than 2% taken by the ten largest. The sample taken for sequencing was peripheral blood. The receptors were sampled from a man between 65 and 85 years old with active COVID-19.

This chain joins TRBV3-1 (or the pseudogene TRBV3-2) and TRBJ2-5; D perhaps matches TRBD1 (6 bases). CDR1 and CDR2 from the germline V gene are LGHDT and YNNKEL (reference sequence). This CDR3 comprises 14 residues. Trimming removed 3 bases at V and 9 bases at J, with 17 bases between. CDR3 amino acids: CASSHGTSKWAQYF. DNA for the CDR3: TGTGCCAGCAGCCACGGGACATCGAAGTGGGCCCAGTACTTC.

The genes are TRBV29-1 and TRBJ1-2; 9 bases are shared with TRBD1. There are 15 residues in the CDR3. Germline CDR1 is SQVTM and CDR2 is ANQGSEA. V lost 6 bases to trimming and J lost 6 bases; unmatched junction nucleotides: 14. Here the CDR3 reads CSVGGAPGQGNGYTF. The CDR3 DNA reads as TGCAGCGTCGGTGGGGCCCCGGGACAGGGCAATGGCTACACCTTC.

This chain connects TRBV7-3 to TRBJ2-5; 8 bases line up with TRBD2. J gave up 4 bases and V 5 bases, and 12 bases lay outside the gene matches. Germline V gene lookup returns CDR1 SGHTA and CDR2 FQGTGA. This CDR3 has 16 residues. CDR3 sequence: CASSLNTGRGGETQYF. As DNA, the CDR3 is TGTGCCAGCAGCCTTAACACCGGGAGGGGTGGAGAGACCCAGTACTTC. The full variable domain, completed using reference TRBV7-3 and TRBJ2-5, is GAGVSQTPSNKVTEKGKYVELRCDPISGHTALYWYRQSLGQGPEFLIYFQGTGAADDSGLPNDRFFAVRPEGSVSTLKIQRTERGDSAVYLCASSLNTGRGGETQYFGPGTRLLVL.

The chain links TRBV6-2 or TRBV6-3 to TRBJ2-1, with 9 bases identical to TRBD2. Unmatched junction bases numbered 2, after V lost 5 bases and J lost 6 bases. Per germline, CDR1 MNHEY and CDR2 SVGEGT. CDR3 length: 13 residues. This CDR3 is CASSVSGSNEQFF. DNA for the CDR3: TGTGCCAGCAGTGTTAGCGGGAGCAATGAGCAGTTCTTC.

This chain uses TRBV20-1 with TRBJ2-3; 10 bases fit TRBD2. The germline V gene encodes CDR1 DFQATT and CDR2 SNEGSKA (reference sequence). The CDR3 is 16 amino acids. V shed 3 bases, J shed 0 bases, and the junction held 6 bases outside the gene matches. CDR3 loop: CSASAGLAFSTDTQYF. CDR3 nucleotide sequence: TGCAGTGCTAGTGCGGGACTAGCGTTTAGCACAGATACGCAGTATTTT.

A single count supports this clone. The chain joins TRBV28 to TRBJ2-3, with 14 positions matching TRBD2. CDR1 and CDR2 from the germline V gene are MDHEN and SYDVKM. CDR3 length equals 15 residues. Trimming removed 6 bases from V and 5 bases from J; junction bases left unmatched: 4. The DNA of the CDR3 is TGTGCCAGCAGGTTGGGACTAGCGGGAGTAGATACGCAGTATTTT. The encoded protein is CASRLGLAGVDTQYF.

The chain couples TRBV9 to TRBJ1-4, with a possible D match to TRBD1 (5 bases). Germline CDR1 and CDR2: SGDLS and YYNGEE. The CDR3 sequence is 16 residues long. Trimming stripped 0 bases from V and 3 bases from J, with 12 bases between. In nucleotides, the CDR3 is TGTGCCAGCAGCGTAGGAGGTCGGGGGGCTAATGAAAAACTGTTTTTT. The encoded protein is CASSVGGRGANEKLFF.

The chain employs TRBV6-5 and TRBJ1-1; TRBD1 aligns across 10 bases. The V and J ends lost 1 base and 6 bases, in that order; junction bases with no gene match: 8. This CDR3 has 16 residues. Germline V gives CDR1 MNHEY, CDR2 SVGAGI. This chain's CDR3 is CASSYWTGGRYAEAFF. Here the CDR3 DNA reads TGTGCCAGCAGTTACTGGACAGGGGGTAGGTACGCTGAAGCTTTCTTT.

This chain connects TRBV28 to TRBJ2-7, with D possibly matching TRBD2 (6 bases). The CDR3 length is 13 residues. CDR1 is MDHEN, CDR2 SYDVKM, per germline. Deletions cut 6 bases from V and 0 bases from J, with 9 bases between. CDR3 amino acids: CASRSEGSYEQYF. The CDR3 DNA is TGTGCCAGCAGGTCGGAGGGCTCCTACGAGCAGTACTTC.

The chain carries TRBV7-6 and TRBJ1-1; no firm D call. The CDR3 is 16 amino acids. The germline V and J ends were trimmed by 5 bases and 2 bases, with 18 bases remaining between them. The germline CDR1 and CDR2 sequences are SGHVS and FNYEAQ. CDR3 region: CASSPLVSTYNTEAFF. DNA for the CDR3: TGTGCCAGCAGCCCCCTTGTGAGCACTTATAACACTGAAGCTTTCTTT.

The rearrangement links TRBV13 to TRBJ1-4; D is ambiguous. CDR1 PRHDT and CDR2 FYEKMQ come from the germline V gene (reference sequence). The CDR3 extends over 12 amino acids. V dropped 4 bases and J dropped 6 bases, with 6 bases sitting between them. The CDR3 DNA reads TGTGCCAGCAGCTACTTAGATGAAAAACTGTTTTTT. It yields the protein CASSYLDEKLFF.

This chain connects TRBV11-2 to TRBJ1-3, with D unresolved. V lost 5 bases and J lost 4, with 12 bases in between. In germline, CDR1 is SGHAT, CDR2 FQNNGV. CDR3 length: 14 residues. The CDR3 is CASSLQVTGNTIYF. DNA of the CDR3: TGTGCCAGCAGCCTCCAGGTTACCGGAAACACCATATATTTT.

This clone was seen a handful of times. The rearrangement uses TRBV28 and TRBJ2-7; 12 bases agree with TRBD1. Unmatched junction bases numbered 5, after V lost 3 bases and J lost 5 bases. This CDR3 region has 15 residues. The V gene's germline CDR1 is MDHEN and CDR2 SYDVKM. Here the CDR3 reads CASSFSGTGGHEQYF. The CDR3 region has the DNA TGTGCCAGCAGTTTCTCCGGGACAGGGGGCCACGAGCAGTACTTC. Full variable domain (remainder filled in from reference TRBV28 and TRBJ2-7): DVKVTQSSRYLVKRTGEKVFLECVQDMDHENMFWYRQDPGLGLRLIYFSYDVKMKEKGDIPEGYSVSREKKERFSLILESASTNQTSMYLCASSFSGTGGHEQYFGPGTRLTVT.

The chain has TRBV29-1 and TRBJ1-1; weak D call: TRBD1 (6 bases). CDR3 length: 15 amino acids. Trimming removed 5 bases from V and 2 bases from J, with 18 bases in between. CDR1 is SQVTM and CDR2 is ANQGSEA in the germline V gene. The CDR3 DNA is TGCAGCGTTCAAACAGGGTACGCAGCCAACACTGAAGCTTTCTTT. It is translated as CSVQTGYAANTEAFF.

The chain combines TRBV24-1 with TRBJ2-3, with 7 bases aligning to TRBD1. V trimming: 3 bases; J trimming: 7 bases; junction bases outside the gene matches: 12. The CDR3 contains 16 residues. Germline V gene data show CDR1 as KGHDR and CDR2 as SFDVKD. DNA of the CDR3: TGTGCCACCAGTGATGTAACAGGGGCCCGAGGTTATACGCAGTATTTT. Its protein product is CATSDVTGARGYTQYF.

For the CDR3, the DNA is TGTGCCAGCAGCTGGACAGGAAATTCACCCCTCCACTTT. Its protein product is CASSWTGNSPLHF. The chain couples TRBV5-4 to TRBJ1-6, with 7 nucleotides matching TRBD1. This CDR3 region has 13 residues. With 3 bases clipped from V and 7 bases from J, the junction kept 1 base outside the gene matches. From germline, CDR1 is SGHNT and CDR2 YYREEE (reference sequence).

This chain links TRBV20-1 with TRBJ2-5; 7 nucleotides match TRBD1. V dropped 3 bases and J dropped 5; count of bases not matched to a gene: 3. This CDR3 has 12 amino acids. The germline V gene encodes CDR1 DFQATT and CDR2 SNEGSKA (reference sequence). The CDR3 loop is CSASRGQETQYF. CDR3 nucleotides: TGCAGTGCTAGTAGGGGGCAGGAGACCCAGTACTTC.

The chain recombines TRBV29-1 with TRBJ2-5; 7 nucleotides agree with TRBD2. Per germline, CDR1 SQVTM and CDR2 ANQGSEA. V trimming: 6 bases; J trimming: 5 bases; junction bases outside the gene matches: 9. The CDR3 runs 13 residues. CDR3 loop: CSVWGGIGETQYF. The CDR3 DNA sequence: TGCAGCGTCTGGGGGGGAATCGGGGAGACCCAGTACTTC.

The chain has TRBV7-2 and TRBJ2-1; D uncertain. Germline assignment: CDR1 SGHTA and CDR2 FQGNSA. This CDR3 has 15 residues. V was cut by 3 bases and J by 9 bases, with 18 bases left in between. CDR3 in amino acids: CASSLSPASIGEQFF. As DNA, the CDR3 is TGTGCCAGCAGCTTGAGTCCAGCGTCGATCGGTGAGCAGTTCTTC.

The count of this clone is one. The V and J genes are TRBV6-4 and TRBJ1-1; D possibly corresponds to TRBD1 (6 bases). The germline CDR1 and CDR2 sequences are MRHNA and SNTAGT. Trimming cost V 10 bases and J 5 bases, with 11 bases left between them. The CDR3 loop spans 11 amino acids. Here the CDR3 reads CATNRDTEAFF. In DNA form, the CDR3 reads TGTGCCACTAACAGGGATACTGAAGCTTTCTTT.

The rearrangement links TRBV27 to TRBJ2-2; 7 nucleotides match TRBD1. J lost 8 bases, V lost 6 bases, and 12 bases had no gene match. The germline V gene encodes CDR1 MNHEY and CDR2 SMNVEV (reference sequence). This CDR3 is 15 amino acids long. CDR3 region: CASRDQKGTAGELFF. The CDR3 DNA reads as TGTGCCAGCAGGGACCAAAAAGGGACAGCGGGGGAGCTGTTTTTT.

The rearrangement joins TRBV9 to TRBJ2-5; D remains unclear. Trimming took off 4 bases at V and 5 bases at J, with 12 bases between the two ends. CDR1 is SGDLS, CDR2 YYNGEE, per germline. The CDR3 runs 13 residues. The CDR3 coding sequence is TGTGCCAGCAGCCGCCGGCCCGGGGAGACCCAGTACTTC. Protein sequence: CASSRRPGETQYF.

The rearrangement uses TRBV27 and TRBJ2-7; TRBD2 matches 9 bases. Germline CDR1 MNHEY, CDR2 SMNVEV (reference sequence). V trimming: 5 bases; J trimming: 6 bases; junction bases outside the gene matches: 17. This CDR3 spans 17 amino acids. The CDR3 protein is CASSPPRLAGPAGEQYF. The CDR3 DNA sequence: TGTGCCAGCAGTCCACCCCGGCTAGCGGGACCCGCGGGCGAGCAGTACTTC.